Listed below are T cell receptor beta chains from one sample, sequenced in a study of CD8 T cells in Susac syndrome. TCRdb recomputed calls from the immunoSEQ multiplex PCR reads with MiXCR, one row per CDR3 protein. The data show about 180,000 distinct CDR3 sequences, roughly 95% seen once. Sequencing used CD8+ T cells from PBMCs. These TCRs come from a human donor with multiple sclerosis. Both conserved end residues are part of each CDR3. A D gene is named only where the DNA matches it firmly. Clone size is shown for a subset of rows, as once, few, many or a class of expanded clone.

d_call clone_size j_call v_call cdr3_nt cdr3_aa
. . TRBJ2-3 TRBV5-1 TGCGCCAGCAACGCGGGGAACCCCTTAGCAGATACGCAGTATTTT CASNAGNPLADTQYF
TRBD1 once TRBJ1-2 TRBV14 TGTGCCAGCAGCCAAGTAGATACGAGGGACAGCGCCTTCTATGGCTACACCTTC CASSQVDTRDSAFYGYTF
. . TRBJ2-7 TRBV5-1 TGCGCCAGCAGGGGCATATACGAGCAGTACTTC CASRGIYEQYF
TRBD1 once TRBJ2-7 TRBV27 TGTGCCAGCAGTTCAACAGGGGCCGAGCAGTACTTC CASSSTGAEQYF
. . TRBJ2-2 TRBV7-9 TGTGCCAGCAGCTTAGACACTAACACCGGGGAGCTGTTTTTT CASSLDTNTGELFF
. . TRBJ1-6 TRBV4-2 TGTGCCAGCAGCCAAGCTGCCTCACCCCTCCACTTT CASSQAASPLHF
. . TRBJ2-6 TRBV15 TGTGCCACCAGCAGTCGGGACTCTGGGGCCAACGTCCTGACTTTC CATSSRDSGANVLTF
. . TRBJ1-2 TRBV29-1 TGCAGCGTTGAAGATCCCGACGGATATGGCTACACCTTC CSVEDPDGYGYTF
TRBD1 . TRBJ2-1 TRBV2 TGTGCCAGCAGTGTGGGACAGGGATACAATGAGCAGTTCTTC CASSVGQGYNEQFF
. few TRBJ1-2 TRBV6-5 TGTGCCAGCAGTTCTGAGTATGGCTACACCTTC CASSSEYGYTF
. . TRBJ2-1 TRBV11-2 TGTGCCAGCAGCTTCGTTACGGGAGTCCATGAGCAGTTCTTC CASSFVTGVHEQFF
TRBD2 . TRBJ2-3 TRBV5-4 TGTGCCAGCACCGGGACTAGCGGGATAGCAGATACGCAGTATTTT CASTGTSGIADTQYF
. . TRBJ2-7 TRBV11-2 TGTGCCAGCAGCTTAGGAGGCCACGAGCAGTACTTC CASSLGGHEQYF
. . TRBJ2-5 TRBV27 TGTGCCAGCAGTCCCTCTCCAGAGGGTACGTACCAAGAGACCCAGTACTTC CASSPSPEGTYQETQYF
. . TRBJ1-5 TRBV7-9 TGTGCCAGCAGCTTAGACGGTTATCAGCCCCAGCATTTT CASSLDGYQPQHF
. . TRBJ2-7 TRBV11-1 TGTGCCAGCAGCTTTACCAGCGACGAGCAGTACTTC CASSFTSDEQYF
TRBD1 . TRBJ2-5 TRBV4-1 TGCGCCAGCAGCCGAACCGGGACAGGGACCACCGGGACCCAGTACTTC CASSRTGTGTTGTQYF
TRBD1 . TRBJ2-6 TRBV7-8 TGTGCCAGCAGCTTTCTGGCCGGGACAGGCGACTCTGGGGCCAACGTCCTGACTTTC CASSFLAGTGDSGANVLTF
. . TRBJ2-3 TRBV9 TGTGCCAGCAGCCTCCGCGGGGGCGAAGATACGCAGTATTTT CASSLRGGEDTQYF
TRBD2 . TRBJ2-5 TRBV9 TGTGCCAGCAGCGGTAGCGGGGGGCCGTTGGAGACCCAGTACTTC CASSGSGGPLETQYF
TRBD2 . TRBJ2-7 TRBV20-1 TGCAGTGCTACCTGGACTAGCCAACCCTACGAGCAGTACTTC CSATWTSQPYEQYF
TRBD2 once TRBJ2-1 TRBV4-1 TGCGCCAGCAGCCACACAGGGACTAGCGCCCCAACTTACAATGAGCAGTTCTTC CASSHTGTSAPTYNEQFF
. . TRBJ1-2 TRBV15 TGTGCCACCGGGGCCACGAACTATGGCTACACCTTC CATGATNYGYTF
TRBD2 . TRBJ2-5 TRBV20-1 TGCAGTGCTAGGACGGGACTAGCGACAGAGACCCAGTACTTC CSARTGLATETQYF
. . TRBJ1-5 TRBV6-1 TGTGCCAGCAGTGAAACTATGGGCAATCAGCCCCAGCATTTT CASSETMGNQPQHF
TRBD2 . TRBJ2-1 TRBV29-1 TGCAGCGTCGCCGGACTAGCGGAGGTGTCCTACAATGAGCAGTTCTTC CSVAGLAEVSYNEQFF
TRBD2 once TRBJ2-1 TRBV11-2 TGTGCCAGCAGCTCCTTGGAGCGGGGAGGCAATGAGCAGTTCTTC CASSSLERGGNEQFF
. . TRBJ2-2 TRBV23-1 TGCGCCAGCAGTCAAAGTCAGAGGAACACCGGGGAGCTGTTTTTT CASSQSQRNTGELFF
TRBD1 . TRBJ2-7 TRBV29-1 TGCAGCGTGCAGGGACAGGGGCTAGAGCAGTACTTC CSVQGQGLEQYF
. . TRBJ2-3 TRBV20-1 TGCAGTGCCATTAGCACCTCTCCTACGCAGTATTTT CSAISTSPTQYF
. . TRBJ2-3 TRBV5-4 TGTGCCAGCAGCGGGTCCGGGGGCACAGATACGCAGTATTTT CASSGSGGTDTQYF
. . TRBJ1-2 TRBV7-9 TGTGCCAGCAGAACCCACTCCGGGGCCCCTCCCCACTATGGCTACACCTTC CASRTHSGAPPHYGYTF
. . TRBJ2-7 TRBV29-1 TGCAGCGTTAGACTAGGAACAACCTACGAGCAGTACTTC CSVRLGTTYEQYF
TRBD1 . TRBJ1-1 TRBV13 TGTGCCAGCAGCTCAAACAGGGGGAACACTGAAGCTTTCTTT CASSSNRGNTEAFF
. . TRBJ1-2 TRBV29-1 TGCAGCGTTGCCAGCGGCCTATCAGATGGCTACACCTTC CSVASGLSDGYTF
. once TRBJ1-2 TRBV20-1 TGCAGTGCTAGAGACCGACAGGTGAACTATGGCTACACCTTC CSARDRQVNYGYTF
. . TRBJ2-7 TRBV20-1 TGCAGTGCTAGCACTAGCTCCCCATCCTACGAGCAGTACTTC CSASTSSPSYEQYF
. . TRBJ2-5 TRBV2 TGTGCCAGCAGTGAAAGTGGGCCACAAGAGACCCAGTACTTC CASSESGPQETQYF
. . TRBJ2-1 TRBV5-5 TGTGCCAGCAGCCCGGGACCTCCTGCCTACAATGAGCAGTTCTTC CASSPGPPAYNEQFF
. . TRBJ2-1 TRBV24-1 TGTGCCAAACTAGTCCACACTTGCAATGAGCAGTTCTTC CAKLVHTCNEQFF
TRBD2 . TRBJ2-3 TRBV20-1 TGCAGTGCTAGAGATCTCAGACTAGCCGGGGGAGATACGCAGTATTTT CSARDLRLAGGDTQYF
TRBD1 . TRBJ1-2 TRBV4-1 TGCGCCAGCAGCCAAGACTCATCAGGGGGCCGGGGCTACACCTTC CASSQDSSGGRGYTF
TRBD2 . TRBJ2-2 TRBV28 TGTGCCAGCAGGGGGACTAGCGGGAGATCGGATACCGGGGAGCTGTTTTTT CASRGTSGRSDTGELFF
. . TRBJ2-7 TRBV27 TGTGCCAGCAACTCCCGTAGGCAGGGCGAGCAGTACTTC CASNSRRQGEQYF
. few TRBJ1-2 TRBV6-4 TGTGCCAGCAGTGACAGAGATGGCTACACCTTC CASSDRDGYTF
TRBD1 . TRBJ1-2 TRBV9 TGTGCCAGCAGCCCCGGACAGGGGCCCTCCTATGGCTACACCTTC CASSPGQGPSYGYTF
TRBD2 . TRBJ2-1 TRBV3-1 TGTGCCAGCAGCCAAGTGAGCGGGAACTACAATGAGCAGTTCTTC CASSQVSGNYNEQFF
TRBD2 . TRBJ2-1 TRBV23-1 TGCGCCAGCAGTCCCGGTCGGGAGGCGCTGTGGGATGAGCAGTTCTTC CASSPGREALWDEQFF
TRBD1 once TRBJ1-1 TRBV14 TGTGCCAGCAGCCAAGATCGGGGACAGGGGACTGAAGCTTTCTTT CASSQDRGQGTEAFF
. . TRBJ2-3 TRBV4-1 TGCGCCAGCAGCCAAAAGAACCCCGAGCTAACAGATACGCAGTATTTT CASSQKNPELTDTQYF
. . TRBJ2-1 TRBV5-4 TGTGCCAGCAGCTTGAGCGAATTCAATGAGCAGTTCTTC CASSLSEFNEQFF
. . TRBJ2-1 TRBV27 TGTGCCAGCAGTTTATTGGGCCATCAAGGGGCCTACAATGAGCAGTTCTTC CASSLLGHQGAYNEQFF
TRBD1 . TRBJ1-1 TRBV20-1 TGCAGTGCTTCCGACAGGGTGAACACTGAAGCTTTCTTT CSASDRVNTEAFF
. . TRBJ2-3 TRBV4-1 TGCGCCAGCAGCCCAGAAGCGCAATGGAGCACAGATACGCAGTATTTT CASSPEAQWSTDTQYF